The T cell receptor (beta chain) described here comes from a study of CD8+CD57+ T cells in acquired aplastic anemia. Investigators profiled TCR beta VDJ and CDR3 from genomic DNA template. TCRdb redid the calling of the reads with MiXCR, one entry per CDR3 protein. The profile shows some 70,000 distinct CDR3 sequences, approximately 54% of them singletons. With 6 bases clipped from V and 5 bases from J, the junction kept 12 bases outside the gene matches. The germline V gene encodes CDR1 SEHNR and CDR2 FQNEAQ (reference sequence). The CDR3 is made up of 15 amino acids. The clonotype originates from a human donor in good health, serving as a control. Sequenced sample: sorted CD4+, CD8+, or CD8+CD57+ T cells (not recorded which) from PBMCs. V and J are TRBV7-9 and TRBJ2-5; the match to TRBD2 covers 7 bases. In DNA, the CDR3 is TGTGCCAGCAGGAAAATGTACGGGGGAGGGGAGACCCAGTACTTC. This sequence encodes CASRKMYGGGETQYF. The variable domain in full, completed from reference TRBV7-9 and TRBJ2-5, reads DTGVSQNPRHKITKRGQNVTFRCDPISEHNRLYWYRQTLGQGPEFLTYFQNEAQLEKSRLLSDRFSAERPKGSFSTLEIQRTEQGDSAMYLCASRKMYGGGETQYFGPGTRLLVL.